This TCR beta chain originates from a study of CD8 T cells in Susac syndrome. V was trimmed by 3 bases and J by 0 bases, leaving 18 bases between them. Germline loops: CDR1 LNHDA, CDR2 SQIVND (reference sequence). The CDR3 length is 18 residues. It was with random hexamers that roughly 0.5 to 1 ug RNA was reverse transcribed. MiXCR, applied by TCRdb to the immunoSEQ multiplex PCR reads, yields one record per CDR3 protein. Among some 120,000 distinct CDR3 sequences listed, 90% to 95% were seen once. Source material: CD8+ T cells from PBMCs. The chain has TRBV19 and TRBJ2-4, with TRBD2 as a possible D gene (6 bases). The receptor was derived from a human donor with Susac syndrome. CDR3 DNA: TGTGCCAGTAGTATTTACGGGACGGGGGAGCTAGCCAAAAACATTCAGTACTTC. This gives the protein CASSIYGTGELAKNIQYF. Based on the CDR3 plus reference TRBV19 and TRBJ2-4, the full variable domain is DGGITQSPKYLFRKEGQNVTLSCEQNLNHDAMYWYRQDPGQGLRLIYYSQIVNDFQKGDIAEGYSVSREKKESFPLTVTSAQKNPTAFYLCASSIYGTGELAKNIQYFGAGTRLSVL.